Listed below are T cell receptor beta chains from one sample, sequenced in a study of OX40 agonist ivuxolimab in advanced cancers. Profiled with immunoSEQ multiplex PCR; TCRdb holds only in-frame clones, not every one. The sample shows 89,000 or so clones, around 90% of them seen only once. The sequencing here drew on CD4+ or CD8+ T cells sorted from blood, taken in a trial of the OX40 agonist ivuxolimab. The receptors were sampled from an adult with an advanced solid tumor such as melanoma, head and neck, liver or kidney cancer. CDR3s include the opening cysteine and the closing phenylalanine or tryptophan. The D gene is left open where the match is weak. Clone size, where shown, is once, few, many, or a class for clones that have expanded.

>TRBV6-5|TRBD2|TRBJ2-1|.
TGTGCCAGCGCCTCTAGCGGGTTTTCCAAGGAGCAGTTCTTC
CASASSGFSKEQFF
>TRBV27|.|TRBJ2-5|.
TGTGCCAGCAGTGTAGCGTACCAAGAGACCCAGTACTTC
CASSVAYQETQYF
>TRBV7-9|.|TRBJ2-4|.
TGTGCCAGCACGATGGAAAGTCGGGCCAAAAACATTCAGTACTTC
CASTMESRAKNIQYF
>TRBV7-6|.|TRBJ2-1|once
TGTGCCAGCAGCTCTCTAGCGAGCTCCTACAATGAGCAGTTCTTC
CASSSLASSYNEQFF
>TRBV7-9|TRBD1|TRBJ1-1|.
TGTGCCAGCAGCCCGGGACAGGGGGTTTTGACTGAAGCTTTCTTT
CASSPGQGVLTEAFF
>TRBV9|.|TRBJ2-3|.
TGTGCCAGCAGCGTAATGGGGGGAAGCACAGATACGCAGTATTTT
CASSVMGGSTDTQYF
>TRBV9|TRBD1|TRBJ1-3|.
TGTGCCAGCAGCAATCCCGGGACAGGGGGATCTGGAAACACCATATATTTT
CASSNPGTGGSGNTIYF
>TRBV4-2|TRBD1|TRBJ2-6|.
TGTGCCAGCAGCCAAGACTGGACAGGGGTGTTGAACGTCCTGACTTTC
CASSQDWTGVLNVLTF
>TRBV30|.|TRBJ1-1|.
TGTGCCTGGAGAATGGGGGTGGTTACTGAAGCTTTCTTT
CAWRMGVVTEAFF
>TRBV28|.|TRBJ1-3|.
TGTGCCAGCAGTTTCCCCTTGACAGACAGCTCTGGAAACACCATATATTTT
CASSFPLTDSSGNTIYF
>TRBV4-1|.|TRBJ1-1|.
TGCGCCAGCAACCGCAGGGAGCCCATGAACACTGAAGCTTTCTTT
CASNRREPMNTEAFF
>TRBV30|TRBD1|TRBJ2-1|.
TGTGCCTGGAGTGTTAGACCGGGGACAGGGGGCAATGAGCAGTTCTTC
CAWSVRPGTGGNEQFF
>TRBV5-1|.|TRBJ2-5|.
TGCGCCAGCAGCTTCCAGGGCCCTCCTCCTCAAGAGACCCAGTACTTC
CASSFQGPPPQETQYF
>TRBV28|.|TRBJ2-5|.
TGTGCCAGCACCTATGGACGCCGACAAGAGACCCAGTACTTC
CASTYGRRQETQYF
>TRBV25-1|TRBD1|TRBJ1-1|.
TGTGCCAGCAGTGAGGGACAGGGCATGAACACTGAAGCTTTCTTT
CASSEGQGMNTEAFF
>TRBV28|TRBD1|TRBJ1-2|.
TGTGCCAGCAGCCAAACCGGACAGGGGTCTAACTATGGCTACACCTTC
CASSQTGQGSNYGYTF
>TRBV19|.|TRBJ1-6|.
TGTGCCAGTTGGGGATTGGCCTATAATTCACCCCTCCACTTT
CASWGLAYNSPLHF
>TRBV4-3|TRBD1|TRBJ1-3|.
TGCGCCAGCAGCCCTAGGGACAGGTGGAAAGGAAACACCATATATTTT
CASSPRDRWKGNTIYF
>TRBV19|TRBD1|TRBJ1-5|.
TGTGCCAGTAGTGGGGACAGGGAACAGCCCCAGCATTTT
CASSGDREQPQHF
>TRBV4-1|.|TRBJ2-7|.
TGCGCCAGCAGCCAAGATCAAGTGGACGTTGCCTTTGGGCAGCAGTACTTC
CASSQDQVDVAFGQQYF
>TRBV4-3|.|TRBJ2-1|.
TGCGCCAGCAGCCAAGATTTGGGCGGGGTAACGCCAACTGAGCAGTTCTTC
CASSQDLGGVTPTEQFF
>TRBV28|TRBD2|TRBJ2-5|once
TGTGCCAGCACCGGGGGGACAGAGACCCAGTACTTC
CASTGGTETQYF
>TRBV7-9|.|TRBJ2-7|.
TGTGCCAGCAGCCGAGAGACAGTGGCCTACGAGCAGTACTTC
CASSRETVAYEQYF
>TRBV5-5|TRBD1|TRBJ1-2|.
TGTGCCAGCAGTCACGGGACAGGCTATGGCTACACCTTC
CASSHGTGYGYTF
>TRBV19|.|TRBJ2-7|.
TGTGCCAGTAGTATCGGGTCTGGGGGATACGAGCAGTACTTC
CASSIGSGGYEQYF
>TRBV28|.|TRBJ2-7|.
TGTGCCAGCAGGCCACAGGGGGGGATGCTCGAGCAGTACTTC
CASRPQGGMLEQYF
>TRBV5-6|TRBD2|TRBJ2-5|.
TGTGCCAGCAGCCCCACCGGGACTAGCGGGGGGCAAGAGACCCAGTACTTC
CASSPTGTSGGQETQYF
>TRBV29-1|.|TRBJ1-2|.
TGCAGCGTTGAAGGGGGCGGCGTCTATGGCTACACCTTC
CSVEGGGVYGYTF
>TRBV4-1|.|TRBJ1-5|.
TGCGCCAGCAGCCAAGTGGGGGGGGCAGGTGCTCAGCCCCAGCATTTT
CASSQVGGAGAQPQHF
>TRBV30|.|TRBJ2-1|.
TGTGCCTGGAGTTCAGGTTTGAATGAGCAGTTCTTC
CAWSSGLNEQFF
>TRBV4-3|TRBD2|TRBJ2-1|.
TGCGCCAGCAGCCAAGAGCCTAGCGGGAGCTGGAACAATGAGCAGTTCTTC
CASSQEPSGSWNNEQFF
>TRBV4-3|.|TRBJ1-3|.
TGCGCCAGCAGCCAAGAAGGGCCTGAACAGCCTGGAAACACCATATATTTT
CASSQEGPEQPGNTIYF
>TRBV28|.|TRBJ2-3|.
TGTGCCAGCAGTTTATCCCCCGACGTTAGCACAGATACGCAGTATTTT
CASSLSPDVSTDTQYF
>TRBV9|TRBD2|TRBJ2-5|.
TGTGCCAGCAGCGTAGTCGGCGGGAGCGGTGAGACCCAGTACTTC
CASSVVGGSGETQYF
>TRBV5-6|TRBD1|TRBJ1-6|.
TGTGCCAGCAGCTGGACAGGTAGCCCCCTCCACTTT
CASSWTGSPLHF
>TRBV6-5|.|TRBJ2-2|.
TGTGCCACCTGGGGCACGGGGGAGCTGTTTTTT
CATWGTGELFF
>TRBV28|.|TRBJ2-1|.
TGTGCCAGCAGTTTAAGGGTCCTAAGCAATGAGCAGTTCTTC
CASSLRVLSNEQFF
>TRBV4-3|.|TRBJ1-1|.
TGCGCCAGCAGCCAGCAAGCAATAGGGAACACTGAAGCTTTCTTT
CASSQQAIGNTEAFF
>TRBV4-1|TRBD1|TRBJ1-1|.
TGCGCCAGCAGCCAAAAGACAGGGGGCGACACTGAAGCTTTCTTT
CASSQKTGGDTEAFF
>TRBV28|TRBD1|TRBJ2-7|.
TGTGCCAGCAGTTTACAGGGGGCCTCCTACGAGCAGTATTTC
CASSLQGASYEQYF
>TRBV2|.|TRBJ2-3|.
TGTGCCAGCAGTCCCGGCCAGTACTTCACAGATACGCAGTATTTT
CASSPGQYFTDTQYF
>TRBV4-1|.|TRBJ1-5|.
TGCGCCAGCAGCCAATTGGAGGGTAATCAGCCCCAGCATTTT
CASSQLEGNQPQHF
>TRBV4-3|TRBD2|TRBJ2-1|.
TGCGCCAGCAGCCAAGAAAAGGCTAGCGGAACCTACAATGAGCAGTTCTTC
CASSQEKASGTYNEQFF
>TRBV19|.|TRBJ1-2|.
TGTGCCAGTAGTATAGCCGTTGGGGCTGACTATGGCTACACCTTC
CASSIAVGADYGYTF
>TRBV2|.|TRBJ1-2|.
TGTGCCACTTTAGGGACCCGATCAGGGAACTCCACCTTC
CATLGTRSGNSTF
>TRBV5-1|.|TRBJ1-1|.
TGCGCCAGCAGCTTGGAATGGGGCTGGGGTGAAGCTTTCTTT
CASSLEWGWGEAFF
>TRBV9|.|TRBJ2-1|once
TGTGCCAGCAACTCTATTGACCACAATGAGCAGTTCTTC
CASNSIDHNEQFF
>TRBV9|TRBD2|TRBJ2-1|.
TGTGCCAGCAGCGTAGAGGGGCTAGCGGATTACAATGAGCAGTTCTTC
CASSVEGLADYNEQFF
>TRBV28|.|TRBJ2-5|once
TGTGCCAGCAGTCCGCAAGAGACCCAGTACTTC
CASSPQETQYF
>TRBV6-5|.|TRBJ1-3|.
TGTGCCAGCACCCCGGGGGGAAACACCATATATTTT
CASTPGGNTIYF
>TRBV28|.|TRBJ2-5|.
TGTGCCAGCAGTTGGGACCTCGAGACCCAGTACTTC
CASSWDLETQYF
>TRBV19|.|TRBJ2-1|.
TGTGCCAGTAGTCCCCCAAACGATGAGCAGTTCTTC
CASSPPNDEQFF
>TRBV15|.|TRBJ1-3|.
TGTGCCACCCAGGGTGGGAGCTCTTATGGAAACACCATATATTTT
CATQGGSSYGNTIYF